This TCR beta chain was identified during a study of blood T cell repertoires in COVID-19. Produced via immunoSEQ multiplex PCR; TCRdb's table is partial and in-frame only. The sample contains around 93,000 clones, 80% to 90% of which appear only once. V trimming: 4 bases; J trimming: 8 bases; junction bases outside the gene matches: 1. This CDR3 comprises 14 residues. Germline assignment: CDR1 SGHAT and CDR2 FQNNGV. Sequenced material: peripheral blood. This TCR was sampled from a man older than 75 with acute or convalescent COVID-19. The gene calls are TRBV11-2 and TRBJ2-1; TRBD2 matches at 14 bases. As DNA, the CDR3 is TGTGCCAGCAGCTCGGGACTAGCGGGAGATGAGCAGTTCTTC. Amino acids: CASSSGLAGDEQFF.